The 4 T cell receptor beta chains below come from one sample, sequenced in a study of B cell selection in AIRE deficiency. Using immunoSEQ multiplex PCR, the repertoire was profiled, and TCRdb retains in-frame clones only, with some absent. The sample includes some 24,000 clones, roughly 96% of them seen just once. The sorted conventional CD4 T cells were gated as CD4+CD127+. The sample taken for sequencing was conventional CD4+ T cells sorted from PBMCs. Receptor source: a human donor with AIRE deficiency.

V gene TRBV9 combines with J gene TRBJ2-2; D is unresolved. Trimming removed 4 bases from V and 0 bases from J, with 7 bases in between. This CDR3 region has 14 residues. Germline V gene data show CDR1 as SGDLS and CDR2 as YYNGEE. The CDR3 nucleotides are TGTGCCAGCAGCATAACAGCGAACACCGGGGAGCTGTTTTTT. Encoded protein: CASSITANTGELFF.

This chain connects TRBV5-1 to TRBJ2-2; the D is unclear. The germline V gene has CDR1 SGHRS and CDR2 YFSETQ. V dropped 4 bases and J dropped 7 bases, with 8 bases sitting between them. The CDR3 has 12 amino acids. CDR3 sequence reads: CASSRAGGELFF. CDR3 coding DNA: TGCGCCAGCAGCCGCGCAGGCGGGGAGCTGTTTTTT. The variable domain in full, with the rest retrieved from reference TRBV5-1 and TRBJ2-2, is KAGVTQTPRYLIKTRGQQVTLSCSPISGHRSVSWYQQTPGQGLQFLFEYFSETQRNKGNFPGRFSGRQFSNSRSEMNVSTLELGDSALYLCASSRAGGELFFGEGSRLTVL.

The chain combines TRBV15 with TRBJ2-1; 9 bases map to TRBD2. The length of the CDR3 is 16 residues. The J segment lost 9 bases and the V segment lost 0 bases, leaving 9 bases of the junction unmatched. In germline, CDR1 is LNHNV, CDR2 YYDKDF (reference sequence). The CDR3 protein is CATSRENSGSLLEQFF. The CDR3 DNA reads TGTGCCACCAGCAGAGAAAATAGCGGGAGTTTACTTGAGCAGTTCTTC.

V usage is TRBV28 and J usage is TRBJ2-5; weak D call: TRBD2 (6 bases). The length of the CDR3 is 15 residues. V lost 5 bases, J lost 1 base, and 14 bases lay in between. CDR1 is MDHEN, CDR2 SYDVKM, per germline. The CDR3 DNA sequence: TGTGCCAGCAGTCAACTCAAGGGACTCCAAGAGACCCAGTACTTC. It translates to CASSQLKGLQETQYF.